The subject of this entry is one T cell receptor (beta chain). The CDR3 loop spans 15 amino acids. The germline V gene has CDR1 SNHLY and CDR2 FYNNEI. V was shortened by 8 bases and J by 3 bases, with 17 bases between the two germline ends. Libraries were prepared by immunoSEQ multiplex PCR; TCRdb keeps only in-frame clonotypes and omits some of them. The table records 250,000 or so clones, around 90% of them present only once. The sample comes from a study of blood T cell repertoires in COVID-19. The material sequenced was PBMCs or T cells enriched from blood (not recorded which). This receptor was identified in a middle-aged man who had been exposed to COVID-19. V is TRBV2 and J is TRBJ2-1, with a weak D call TRBD2 (6 bases). The CDR3 nucleotides read TGTGCCAGCGGGAAGGGAGGACTATACTACAATGAGCAGTTCTTC. Translation gives CASGKGGLYYNEQFF.